The sequence of this T cell receptor beta chain was determined in a study of cytomegalovirus exposure and HLA in healthy donors. Overall study results and limits: Among TCR sequences, most were rare, though some public TCRs appeared in many donors. Cytomegalovirus-associated TCR beta chains were listed, numbering around 150. Later, an analysis found that TCR clusters from the first cohort tended to co-occur in the 90 to 150 validation repertoires.

Comments on this clone: Its antigen is currently unknown.

TCRdb's table, derived via immunoSEQ multiplex PCR, lists solely in-frame clones and lacks some. Of more than 95,000 clones in the sample, 75% to 90% were seen once. The V end was cut by 1 base, the J end by 4 bases, with 9 bases between. The V gene's germline CDR1 is GTSNPN and CDR2 SVGIG (reference sequence). This CDR3 region has 13 residues. This TCR derives from a woman between 18 and 30 years old in good health and CMV-seronegative. Sequences were obtained from PBMCs. J is TRBJ2-3 and V is TRBV30; D possibly corresponds to TRBD1 (5 bases). In DNA form, the CDR3 reads TGTGCCTGGAGTGGGGGCGGATCAGATACGCAGTATTTT. Translating it yields CAWSGGGSDTQYF.